The 13 T cell receptor beta chains below all came from one sample that was sequenced in a study of T cell changes during pregnancy in multiple sclerosis (dated by TCRdb to between 2019 and 2020). Receptor amplification or capture employed the immunoSEQ multiplex PCR assay. Entries here come from immuneACCESS through TCRdb and include only in-frame sequences with V and J called. Some clones fail to appear in such tables; in the studies checked, an unresolved V gene covers under half of the shortfall, and the cause of the remainder is unknown. Within this sample are 90,000 to 100,000 clones, with 94% of them counted one time only. The ten biggest clones cover less than 2.5% of the sample. Sequencing was performed on peripheral blood, taken in the third trimester of pregnancy. All receptors come from a female donor with multiple sclerosis, enrolled in a pregnancy study.

V gene TRBV16 combines with J gene TRBJ2-7; 10 nucleotides align to TRBD2. The CDR3 consists of 13 residues. J gave up 6 bases and V 5 bases, and 4 bases lay outside the gene matches. The germline V gene encodes CDR1 KGHSY and CDR2 FQNENV. The CDR3 here is CASSSGGGPEQYF. The CDR3 DNA reads TGTGCCAGCAGCAGCGGGGGGGGGCCCGAGCAGTACTTC.

This clone appeared a single time. V and J are TRBV9 and TRBJ1-4; D is perhaps TRBD1 (5 bases). Germline CDR1 is SGDLS and CDR2 is YYNGEE. V lost 3 bases and J 0 bases, leaving 12 bases between the germline ends. The CDR3 is 16 residues long. This CDR3 is CASSEGHVATNEKLFF. The CDR3, as DNA: TGTGCCAGCAGCGAGGGGCACGTGGCAACTAATGAAAAACTGTTTTTT.

The chain carries TRBV7-9 and TRBJ1-5; D not certain. The ends were cut back, 5 bases at V and 5 bases at J, with 10 bases in the middle. Germline V gene sequence: CDR1 SEHNR, CDR2 FQNEAQ (reference sequence). The CDR3 has 13 residues. CDR3 sequence reads: CASSPQRDQPQHF. The CDR3 DNA reads as TGTGCCAGCAGCCCACAGAGGGATCAGCCCCAGCATTTT.

The chain has TRBV5-4 and TRBJ2-3, with 7 bases that match TRBD2. The V segment lost 9 bases and the J segment 0 bases; nucleotides outside the gene matches: 13. The CDR3 runs 16 residues. The germline gives CDR1 SGHNT, CDR2 YYREEE (reference sequence). The CDR3 sequence is CAMVGGSWYSTDTQYF. CDR3 sequence (DNA): TGTGCCATGGTGGGCGGGAGTTGGTATAGCACAGATACGCAGTATTTT. The whole variable domain, remainder taken from reference TRBV5-4 and TRBJ2-3, is ETGVTQSPTHLIKTRGQQVTLRCSSQSGHNTVSWYQQALGQGPQFIFQYYREEENGRGNFPPRFSGLQFPNYSSELNVNALELDDSALYLCAMVGGSWYSTDTQYFGPGTRLTVL.

This chain connects TRBV5-6 to TRBJ1-1; maybe TRBD1 (5 bases). Trimming left V 2 bases short and J 3 bases short, with 14 bases between. This CDR3 comprises 15 residues. Germline CDR1 SGHDT, CDR2 YYEEEE. The CDR3 DNA reads TGTGCCAGCAGCTTCGGGGGGGGGTGGGACACTGAAGCTTTCTTT. Its protein is CASSFGGGWDTEAFF.

This clone is a singleton in its sample. The CDR3 region has the DNA TGTGCCAGCAGCCACACGGGACAGGGTAATGAAAAACTGTTTTTT. It encodes CASSHTGQGNEKLFF. The rearrangement links TRBV5-4 to TRBJ1-4; TRBD1 matches at 9 bases. This CDR3 is 15 amino acids long. Germline CDR1 SGHNT, CDR2 YYREEE (reference sequence). V lost 4 bases to trimming and J lost 4 bases; unmatched junction nucleotides: 5.

This clone was seen only once. The rearrangement joins TRBV11-3 to TRBJ2-1, with 10 bases fitting TRBD1. Losses at the gene ends were 5 bases for V and 6 bases for J; bases not matched to a gene: 4. From germline, CDR1 is SGHNT and CDR2 YENEEA. This CDR3 comprises 14 residues. CDR3 amino acids: CASSPRTGGNEQFF. CDR3 sequence (DNA): TGTGCCAGCAGCCCGAGGACAGGGGGCAATGAGCAGTTCTTC.

This chain joins TRBV6-4 and TRBJ1-1; 7 nucleotides align to TRBD1. Germline values: CDR1 MRHNA, CDR2 SNTAGT. The J segment lost 5 bases and the V segment lost 11 bases, leaving 23 bases of the junction unmatched. There are 17 residues in the CDR3. The CDR3 loop is CAPQLRNHRRGRTEAFF. DNA for the CDR3: TGTGCCCCACAGTTACGAAACCACAGGAGGGGGCGAACTGAAGCTTTCTTT.

V is TRBV15 and J is TRBJ2-3, with D possibly TRBD2 on 5 matching bases. Trimming shortened V by 0 bases and J by 3 bases, and 10 bases separated the two germline ends. This CDR3 has 15 residues. In germline, CDR1 is LNHNV, CDR2 YYDKDF (reference sequence). The CDR3 DNA is TGTGCCACCAGCAGAGATCTAGGGAGTACAGATACGCAGTATTTT. It encodes CATSRDLGSTDTQYF.

This chain connects TRBV29-1 to TRBJ2-7, with D unclear. The germline CDR1 and CDR2 sequences are SQVTM and ANQGSEA. Trimming took 3 bases from V and 2 from J, leaving 8 bases between them. The CDR3 extends over 12 amino acids. The CDR3 DNA follows: TGCAGCGTTGAGGGCAGAGCCTACGAGCAGTACTTC. This gives the protein CSVEGRAYEQYF.

The chain links TRBV18 to TRBJ2-3, with 7 bases lining up with TRBD2. V trimming: 6 bases; J trimming: 4 bases; junction bases outside the gene matches: 13. This CDR3 contains 16 residues. Germline values: CDR1 KGHSH, CDR2 LQKENI. CDR3 nucleotide sequence: TGTGCCAGCTCGGCTGGATCGGGGGGTATCGCAGATACGCAGTATTTT. Translating it yields CASSAGSGGIADTQYF.

This chain uses TRBV10-3 with TRBJ2-7; 9 bases match TRBD1. Germline lookup yields CDR1 ENHRY and CDR2 SYGVKD. This CDR3 is 13 amino acids long. Losses at the gene ends were 4 bases for V and 5 bases for J; bases not matched to a gene: 3. CDR3 in DNA: TGTGCCATCAGTGGTGGGACAGGGAACGAGCAGTACTTC. It specifies CAISGGTGNEQYF.

V and J are TRBV5-6 and TRBJ1-2, with a possible D match to TRBD1 (6 bases). Germline lookup yields CDR1 SGHDT and CDR2 YYEEEE. V was trimmed by 6 bases and J by 0 bases, leaving 9 bases between them. The CDR3 totals 13 residues. The CDR3 spells CASTTGSNYGYTF. CDR3 in DNA: TGTGCCAGCACAACAGGGTCTAACTATGGCTACACCTTC. The entire variable domain, with the rest obtained from reference TRBV5-6 and TRBJ1-2, is as follows: DAGVTQSPTHLIKTRGQQVTLRCSPKSGHDTVSWYQQALGQGPQFIFQYYEEEERQRGNFPDRFSGHQFPNYSSELNVNALLLGDSALYLCASTTGSNYGYTFGSGTRLTVV.